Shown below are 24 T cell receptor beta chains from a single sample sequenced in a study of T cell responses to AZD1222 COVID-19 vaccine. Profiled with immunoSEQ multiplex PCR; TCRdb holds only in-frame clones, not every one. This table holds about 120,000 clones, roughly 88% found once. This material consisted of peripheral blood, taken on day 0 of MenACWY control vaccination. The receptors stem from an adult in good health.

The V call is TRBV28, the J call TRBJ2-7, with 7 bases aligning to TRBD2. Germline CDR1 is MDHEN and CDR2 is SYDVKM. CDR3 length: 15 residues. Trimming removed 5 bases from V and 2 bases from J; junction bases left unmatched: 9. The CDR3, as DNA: TGTGCCAGCAGTCTAGACGGGAGGACGACCTACGAGCAGTACTTC. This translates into CASSLDGRTTYEQYF.

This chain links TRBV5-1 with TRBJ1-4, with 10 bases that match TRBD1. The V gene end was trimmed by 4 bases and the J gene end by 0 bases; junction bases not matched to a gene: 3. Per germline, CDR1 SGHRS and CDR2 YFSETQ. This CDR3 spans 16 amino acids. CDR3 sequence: CASSRTGGTTNEKLFF. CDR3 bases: TGCGCCAGCAGCCGGACAGGGGGTACAACTAATGAAAAACTGTTTTTT.

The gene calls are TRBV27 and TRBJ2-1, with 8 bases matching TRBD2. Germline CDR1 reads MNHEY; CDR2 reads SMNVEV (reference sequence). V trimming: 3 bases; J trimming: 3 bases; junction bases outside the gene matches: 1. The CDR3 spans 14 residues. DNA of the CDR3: TGTGCCAGCAGTTTTCGGGGGGGCTACAATGAGCAGTTCTTC. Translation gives CASSFRGGYNEQFF.

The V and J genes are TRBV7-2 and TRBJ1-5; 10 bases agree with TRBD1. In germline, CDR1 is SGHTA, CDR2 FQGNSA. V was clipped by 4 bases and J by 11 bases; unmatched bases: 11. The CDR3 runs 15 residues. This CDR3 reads CASSSRTGGDGAQHF. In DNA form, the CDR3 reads TGTGCCAGCAGCTCAAGGACAGGGGGAGACGGGGCCCAGCATTTT.

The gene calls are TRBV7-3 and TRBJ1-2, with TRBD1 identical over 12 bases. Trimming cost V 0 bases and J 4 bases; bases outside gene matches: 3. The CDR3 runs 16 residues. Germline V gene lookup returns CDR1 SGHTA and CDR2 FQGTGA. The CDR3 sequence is CASSLTGTGGLYGYTF. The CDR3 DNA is TGTGCCAGCAGCTTAACCGGGACAGGGGGCCTCTATGGCTACACCTTC.

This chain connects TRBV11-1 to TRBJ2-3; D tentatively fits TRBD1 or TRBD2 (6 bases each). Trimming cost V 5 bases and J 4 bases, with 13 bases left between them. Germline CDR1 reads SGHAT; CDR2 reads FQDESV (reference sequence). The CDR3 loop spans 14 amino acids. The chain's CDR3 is CASSPEGGPDTQYF. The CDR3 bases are TGTGCCAGCAGCCCCGAGGGGGGCCCAGATACGCAGTATTTT.

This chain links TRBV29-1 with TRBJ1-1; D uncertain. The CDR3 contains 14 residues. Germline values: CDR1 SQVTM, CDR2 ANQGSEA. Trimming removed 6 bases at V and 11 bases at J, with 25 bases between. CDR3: CSVATRDLREGAFF. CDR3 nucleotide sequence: TGCAGCGTCGCCACTCGTGATCTCCGGGAAGGCGCTTTCTTT.

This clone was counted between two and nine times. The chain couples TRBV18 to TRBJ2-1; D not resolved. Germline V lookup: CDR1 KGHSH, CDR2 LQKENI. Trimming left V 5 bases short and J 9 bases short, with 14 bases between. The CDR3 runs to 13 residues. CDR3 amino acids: CASSNSFVGEQFF. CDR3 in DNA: TGTGCCAGCTCAAACTCCTTTGTGGGTGAGCAGTTCTTC.

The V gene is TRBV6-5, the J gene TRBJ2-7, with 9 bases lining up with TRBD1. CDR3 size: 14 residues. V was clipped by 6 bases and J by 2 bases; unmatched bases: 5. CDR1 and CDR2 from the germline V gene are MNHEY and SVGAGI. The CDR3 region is CASRPGQGTYEQYV. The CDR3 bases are TGTGCCAGCAGACCGGGACAGGGCACCTACGAGCAGTACGTC.

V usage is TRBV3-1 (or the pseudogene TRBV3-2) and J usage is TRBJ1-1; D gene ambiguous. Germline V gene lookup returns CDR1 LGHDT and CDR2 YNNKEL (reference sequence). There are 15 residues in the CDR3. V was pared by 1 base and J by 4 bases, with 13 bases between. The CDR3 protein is CASSQGSGGTTEAFF. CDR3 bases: TGTGCCAGCAGCCAAGGATCGGGTGGAACCACTGAAGCTTTCTTT.

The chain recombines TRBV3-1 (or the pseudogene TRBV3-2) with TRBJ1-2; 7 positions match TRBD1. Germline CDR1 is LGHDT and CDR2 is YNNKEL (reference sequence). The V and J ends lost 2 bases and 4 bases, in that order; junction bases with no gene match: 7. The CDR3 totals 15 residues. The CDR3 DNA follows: TGTGCCAGCAGCCAATCAGGGGGTTACGTCTATGGCTACACCTTC. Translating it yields CASSQSGGYVYGYTF.

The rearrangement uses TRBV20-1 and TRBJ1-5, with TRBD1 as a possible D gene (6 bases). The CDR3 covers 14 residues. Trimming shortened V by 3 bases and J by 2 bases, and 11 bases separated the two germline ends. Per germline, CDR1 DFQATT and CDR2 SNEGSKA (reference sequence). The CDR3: CSASAGVGNQPQHF. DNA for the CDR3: TGCAGTGCTAGTGCAGGGGTTGGCAATCAGCCCCAGCATTTT.

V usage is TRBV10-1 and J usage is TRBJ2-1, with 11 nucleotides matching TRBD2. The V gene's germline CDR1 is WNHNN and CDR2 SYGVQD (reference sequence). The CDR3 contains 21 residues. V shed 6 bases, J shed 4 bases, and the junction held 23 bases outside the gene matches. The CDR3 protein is CASSDDPNAPPTSGGYNEQFF. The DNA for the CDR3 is TGCGCCAGCAGCGATGATCCAAACGCACCCCCTACTAGCGGGGGTTACAATGAGCAGTTCTTC.

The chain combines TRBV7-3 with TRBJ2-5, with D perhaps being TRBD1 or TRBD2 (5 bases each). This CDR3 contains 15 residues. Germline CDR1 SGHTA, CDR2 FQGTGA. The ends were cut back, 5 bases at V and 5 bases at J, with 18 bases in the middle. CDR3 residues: CASSQSGTWGETQYF. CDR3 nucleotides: TGTGCCAGCAGCCAATCCGGGACCTGGGGGGAGACCCAGTACTTC. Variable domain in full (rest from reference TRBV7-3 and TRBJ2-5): GAGVSQTPSNKVTEKGKYVELRCDPISGHTALYWYRQSLGQGPEFLIYFQGTGAADDSGLPNDRFFAVRPEGSVSTLKIQRTERGDSAVYLCASSQSGTWGETQYFGPGTRLLVL.

In DNA form, the CDR3 reads TGTGCCAGTAGTATCCGGACTACCTTAGCCAAAAACATTCAGTACTTC. It specifies CASSIRTTLAKNIQYF. J is TRBJ2-4 and V is TRBV19; TRBD2 might be the D (6 bases). V gave up 3 bases and J gave up 0 bases, with 12 bases separating them. This CDR3 is 16 amino acids long. From germline, CDR1 is LNHDA and CDR2 SQIVND (reference sequence).

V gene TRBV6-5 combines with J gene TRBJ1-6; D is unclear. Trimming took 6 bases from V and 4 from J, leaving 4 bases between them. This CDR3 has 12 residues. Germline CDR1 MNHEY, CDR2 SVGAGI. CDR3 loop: CASRQYNSPLHF. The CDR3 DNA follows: TGTGCCAGCAGGCAGTATAATTCACCCCTCCACTTT.

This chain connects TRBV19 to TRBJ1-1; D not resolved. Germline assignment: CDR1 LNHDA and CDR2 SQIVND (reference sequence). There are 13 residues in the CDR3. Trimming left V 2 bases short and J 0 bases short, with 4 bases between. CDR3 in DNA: TGTGCCAGTAGTATACTAGTGAACACTGAAGCTTTCTTT. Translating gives CASSILVNTEAFF.

CDR3 amino acids: CACGLRTGDYSPLHF. CDR3 DNA sequence: TGTGCCTGTGGATTACGGACAGGGGATTATTCACCCCTCCACTTT. This rearrangement joins TRBV19 to TRBJ1-6; 9 positions match TRBD1. With 11 bases clipped from V and 8 bases from J, the junction kept 13 bases outside the gene matches. The germline gives CDR1 LNHDA, CDR2 SQIVND (reference sequence). This CDR3 region has 15 residues.

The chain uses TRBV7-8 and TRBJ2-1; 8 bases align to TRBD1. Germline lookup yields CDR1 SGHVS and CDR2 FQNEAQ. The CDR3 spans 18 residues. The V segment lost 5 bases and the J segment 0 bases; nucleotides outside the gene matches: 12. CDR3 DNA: TGTGCCAGCAGCCCGAGGACAGGGAAAGGGAGCTCCTACAATGAGCAGTTCTTC. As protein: CASSPRTGKGSSYNEQFF. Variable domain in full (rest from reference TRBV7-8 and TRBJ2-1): GAGVSQSPRYKVAKRGQDVALRCDPISGHVSLFWYQQALGQGPEFLTYFQNEAQLDKSGLPSDRFFAERPEGSVSTLKIQRTQQEDSAVYLCASSPRTGKGSSYNEQFFGPGTRLTVL.

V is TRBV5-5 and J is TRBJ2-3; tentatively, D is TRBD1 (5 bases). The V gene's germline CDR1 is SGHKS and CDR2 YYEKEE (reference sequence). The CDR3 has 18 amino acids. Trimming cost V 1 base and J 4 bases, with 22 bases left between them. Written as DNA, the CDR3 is TGTGCCAGCAGCTTGTTTGTCAGGGCCAGTCCCCTTCCAGATACGCAGTATTTT. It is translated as CASSLFVRASPLPDTQYF.

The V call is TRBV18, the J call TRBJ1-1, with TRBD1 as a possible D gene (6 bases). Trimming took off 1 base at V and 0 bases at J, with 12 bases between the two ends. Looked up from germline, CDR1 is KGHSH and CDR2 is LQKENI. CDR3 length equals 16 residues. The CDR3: CASSPQNGQLNTEAFF. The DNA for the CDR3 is TGTGCCAGCTCACCACAGAACGGACAGCTGAACACTGAAGCTTTCTTT.

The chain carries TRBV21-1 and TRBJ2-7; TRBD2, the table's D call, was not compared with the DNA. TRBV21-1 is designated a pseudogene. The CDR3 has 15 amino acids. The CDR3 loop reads CASSLAGLSSYEQYF. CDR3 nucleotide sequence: TGTGCCAGCAGTCTAGCGGGCCTAAGCTCCTACGAGCAGTACTTC.

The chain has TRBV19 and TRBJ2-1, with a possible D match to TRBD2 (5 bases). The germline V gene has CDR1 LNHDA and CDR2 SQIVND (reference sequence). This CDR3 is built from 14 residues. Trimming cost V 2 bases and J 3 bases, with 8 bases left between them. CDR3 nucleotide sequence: TGTGCCAGTAGTATAACGGGGTTCTACAATGAGCAGTTCTTC. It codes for CASSITGFYNEQFF.

CDR3 protein: CASSLSLGTRAVGNEKLFF. CDR3 in DNA: TGTGCCAGCAGTTTATCGCTCGGTACCAGGGCGGTGGGTAATGAAAAACTGTTTTTT. The chain employs TRBV27 and TRBJ1-4; a possible D gene is TRBD1 (5 bases). Trimming shortened V by 0 bases and J by 4 bases, and 21 bases separated the two germline ends. The CDR3 consists of 19 residues. Germline-derived CDR1 and CDR2 are MNHEY and SMNVEV (reference sequence).